This T cell receptor beta chain emerged from a study of shared clonotypes between healthy human individuals. Clones were sequenced by immunoSEQ multiplex PCR, and TCRdb holds only the in-frame ones, with some missing. The table has hundreds of thousands of clones, 60% to 75% seen once. There are a few counts of this clone. The sequencing input was memory CD4+ T cells sorted from blood. Subset indicated: CD45RA-negative fraction. The TCR sequence derives from a woman aged 25 to 39 in good health.

The CDR3 is CASSGTGRLEAFF. The CDR3 coding sequence is TGTGCCAGCAGCGGGACAGGTCGACTTGAAGCTTTCTTT. This rearrangement joins TRBV11-2 to TRBJ1-1; 8 positions match TRBD1. V shed 5 bases and J 7 bases; nucleotides not matched to a gene: 6. CDR3 length equals 13 residues. CDR1 SGHAT and CDR2 FQNNGV come from the germline V gene.